These T cell receptor beta chains were read from a single sample in a study of blood T cell repertoires in COVID-19. Clones were read by immunoSEQ multiplex PCR, and TCRdb kept only the in-frame ones, dropping some. The data contain about 310,000 clones, around 90% of them seen just once; the ten biggest clones take up 1% to 1.5%. Sequencing used peripheral blood. The origin of the receptors is a man between 65 and 85 years old with acute or convalescent COVID-19. The CDR3 runs from the conserved cysteine through the conserved F or W. A D gene is named only where the DNA matches it firmly. Clone size is stated in some rows and not others, as once, few, many or a class when expanded.

j_gene: TRBJ2-6
v_gene: TRBV18
d_gene: -
abundance: once
CDR3nt: TGTGCCAGCTCACCAACTACGAGCATGGCCTCTGGGGCCAACGTCCTGACTTTC
CDR3aa: CASSPTTSMASGANVLTF

j_gene: TRBJ2-2
v_gene: TRBV5-1
d_gene: TRBD2
abundance: -
CDR3nt: TGCGCCAGCAGCTTGGCGGGGGGTAAGGCCTCCGGGGAGCTGTTTTTT
CDR3aa: CASSLAGGKASGELFF

j_gene: TRBJ1-5
v_gene: TRBV19
d_gene: TRBD1
abundance: -
CDR3nt: TGTGCCAGCTTATCTCACCCCTCAAGAACAGGGGAGACCCAGCATTTT
CDR3aa: CASLSHPSRTGETQHF

j_gene: TRBJ1-6
v_gene: TRBV2
d_gene: -
abundance: once
CDR3nt: TGTGCCAGCAGGACATATTCCAATTCACCCCTCCACTTT
CDR3aa: CASRTYSNSPLHF

j_gene: TRBJ1-1
v_gene: TRBV30
d_gene: TRBD1
abundance: -
CDR3nt: TGTGCCGGACAGGGTCTGGTTAACACTGAAGCTTTCTTT
CDR3aa: CAGQGLVNTEAFF

j_gene: TRBJ1-2
v_gene: TRBV27
d_gene: TRBD1
abundance: -
CDR3nt: TGTGCCAGCAGTTCCCCCGGACAGGGGGCGAACGGCTACACCTTC
CDR3aa: CASSSPGQGANGYTF

j_gene: TRBJ2-3
v_gene: TRBV6-2/TRBV6-3
d_gene: TRBD2
abundance: -
CDR3nt: TGTGCCAGCGGCCGGACTAGCGTTCCAGATACGCAGTATTTT
CDR3aa: CASGRTSVPDTQYF

j_gene: TRBJ2-7
v_gene: TRBV11-2
d_gene: TRBD2
abundance: -
CDR3nt: TGTGCCAGCAGCTTTATGGGGACTAGCGGCTACGAGCAGTACTTC
CDR3aa: CASSFMGTSGYEQYF

j_gene: TRBJ1-1
v_gene: TRBV19
d_gene: -
abundance: -
CDR3nt: TGTGCCAGTAGTCTCCCACAGGGGAACACTGAAGCTTTCTTT
CDR3aa: CASSLPQGNTEAFF

j_gene: TRBJ2-5
v_gene: TRBV5-4
d_gene: TRBD1
abundance: -
CDR3nt: TGTGCCAGCAGCTACGACAGGGGGCGCCAAGAGACCCAGTACTTC
CDR3aa: CASSYDRGRQETQYF